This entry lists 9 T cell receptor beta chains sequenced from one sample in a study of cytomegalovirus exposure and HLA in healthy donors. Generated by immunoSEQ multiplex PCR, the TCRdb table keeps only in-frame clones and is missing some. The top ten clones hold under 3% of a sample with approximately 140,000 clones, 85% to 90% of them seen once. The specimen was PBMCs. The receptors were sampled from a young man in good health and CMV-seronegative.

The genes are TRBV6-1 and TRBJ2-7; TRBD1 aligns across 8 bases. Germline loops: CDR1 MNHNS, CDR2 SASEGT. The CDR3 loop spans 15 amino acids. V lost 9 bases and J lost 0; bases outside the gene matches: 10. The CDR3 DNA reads TGTGCCAGTAGAAATCAAGGGACAGGCTCCTACGAGCAGTACTTC. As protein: CASRNQGTGSYEQYF.

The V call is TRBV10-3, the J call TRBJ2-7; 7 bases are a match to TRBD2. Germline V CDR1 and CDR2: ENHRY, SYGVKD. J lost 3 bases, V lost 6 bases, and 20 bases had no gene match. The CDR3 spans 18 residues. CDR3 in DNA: TGTGCCATCAGCGATACAGCGGGACCGACTATAACGCGCTACGAGCAGTACTTC. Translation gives CAISDTAGPTITRYEQYF.

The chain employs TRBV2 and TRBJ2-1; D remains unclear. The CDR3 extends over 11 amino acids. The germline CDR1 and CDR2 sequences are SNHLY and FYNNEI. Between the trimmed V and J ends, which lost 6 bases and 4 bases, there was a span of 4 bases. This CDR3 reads CASRSYNEQFF. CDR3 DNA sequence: TGTGCCAGCAGATCTTACAATGAGCAGTTCTTC.

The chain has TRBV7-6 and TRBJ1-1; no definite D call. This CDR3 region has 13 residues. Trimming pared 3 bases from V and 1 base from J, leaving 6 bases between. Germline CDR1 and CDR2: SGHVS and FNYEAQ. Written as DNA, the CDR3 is TGTGCCAGCAGCTTCCAGAAGAACACTGAAGCTTTCTTT. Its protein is CASSFQKNTEAFF.

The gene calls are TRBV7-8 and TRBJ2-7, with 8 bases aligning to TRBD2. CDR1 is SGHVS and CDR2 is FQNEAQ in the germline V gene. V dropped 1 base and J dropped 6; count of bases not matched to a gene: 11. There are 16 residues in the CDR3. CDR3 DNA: TGTGCCAGCAGCTTAGGTTTCCGGACTAGCCCTGGCGAGCAGTACTTC. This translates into CASSLGFRTSPGEQYF.

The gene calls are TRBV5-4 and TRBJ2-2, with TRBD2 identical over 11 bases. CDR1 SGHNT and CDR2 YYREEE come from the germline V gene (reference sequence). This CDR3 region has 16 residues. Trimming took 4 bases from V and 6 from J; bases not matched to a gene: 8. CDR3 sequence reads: CASSGKLAGAAGELFF. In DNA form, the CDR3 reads TGTGCCAGCAGCGGAAAACTAGCGGGAGCGGCCGGGGAGCTGTTTTTT.

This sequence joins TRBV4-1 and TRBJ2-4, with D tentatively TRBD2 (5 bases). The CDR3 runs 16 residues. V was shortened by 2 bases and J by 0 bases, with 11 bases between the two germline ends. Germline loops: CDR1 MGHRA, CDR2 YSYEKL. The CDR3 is CASSQSGSLAKNIQYF. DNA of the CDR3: TGCGCCAGCAGCCAAAGCGGTAGTCTAGCCAAAAACATTCAGTACTTC.

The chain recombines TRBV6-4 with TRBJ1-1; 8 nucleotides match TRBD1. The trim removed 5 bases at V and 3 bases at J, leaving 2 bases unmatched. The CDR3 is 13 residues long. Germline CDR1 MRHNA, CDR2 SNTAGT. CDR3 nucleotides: TGTGCCAGCAGTTTGACAGGGGACACTGAAGCTTTCTTT. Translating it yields CASSLTGDTEAFF.

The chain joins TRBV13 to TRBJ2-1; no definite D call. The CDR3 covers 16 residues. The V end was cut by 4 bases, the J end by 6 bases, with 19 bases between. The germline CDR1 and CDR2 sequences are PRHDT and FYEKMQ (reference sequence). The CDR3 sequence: CASSSVSVVASNEQFF. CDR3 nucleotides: TGTGCCAGCAGCTCCGTAAGTGTGGTAGCATCCAATGAGCAGTTCTTC.